This T cell receptor beta chain was obtained from a study of regulatory T cells in long-lasting Graves disease. Per germline, CDR1 SGHVS and CDR2 FQNEAQ. The CDR3 runs to 16 residues. V shed 2 bases, J shed 3 bases, and the junction held 6 bases outside the gene matches. The authors built TCR beta libraries using iRepertoire HTBI primers and Arm-PCR of CDR3 regions. TCRdb re-derived calls from the multiplex PCR reads in MiXCR, one entry per CDR3 protein. This sample yields a few hundred thousand distinct CDR3 sequences, of which more than 15% are seen a single time; 11% to 15% belongs to the top ten. As for time point: newly diagnosed GD, antithyroid drugs for less than 3 months. Scientists built the TCR library using RNA that was extracted from PBMCs. These same data were also listed under a study on T cells in Graves' hyperthyroidism and ophthalmopathy. This second study notes: It was uncontrolled infection, other autoimmune disease, pregnancy or lactation that excluded patients.

The chain employs TRBV7-8 and TRBJ1-1, with 10 bases lining up with TRBD1. The starting material was peripheral blood mononuclear cells (PBMCs), obtained at new diagnosis, from a patient treated with antithyroid drugs. The clonotype originates from a woman aged 25 to 39 with Graves disease. For the CDR3, the DNA is TGTGCCAGCAGCTTAAATCCGGGACAGGGGCACACTGAAGCTTTCTTT. It specifies CASSLNPGQGHTEAFF.